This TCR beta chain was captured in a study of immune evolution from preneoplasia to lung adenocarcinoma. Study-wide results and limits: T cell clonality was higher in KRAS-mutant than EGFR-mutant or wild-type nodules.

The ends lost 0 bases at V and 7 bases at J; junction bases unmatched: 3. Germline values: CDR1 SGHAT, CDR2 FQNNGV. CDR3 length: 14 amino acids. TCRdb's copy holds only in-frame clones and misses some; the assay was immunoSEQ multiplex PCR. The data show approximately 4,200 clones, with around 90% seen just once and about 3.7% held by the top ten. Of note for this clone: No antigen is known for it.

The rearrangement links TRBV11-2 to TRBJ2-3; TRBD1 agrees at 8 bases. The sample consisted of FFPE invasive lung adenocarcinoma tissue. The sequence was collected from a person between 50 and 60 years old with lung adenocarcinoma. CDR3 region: CASSLEQGANTQYF. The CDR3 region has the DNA TGTGCCAGCAGCTTAGAGCAGGGGGCGAATACGCAGTATTTT. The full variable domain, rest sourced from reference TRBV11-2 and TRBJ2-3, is EAGVAQSPRYKIIEKRQSVAFWCNPISGHATLYWYQQILGQGPKLLIQFQNNGVVDDSQLPKDRFSAERLKGVDSTLKIQPAKLEDSAVYLCASSLEQGANTQYFGPGTRLTVL.